This entry describes one TCR beta chain. This clonotype has only a few counts. No cognate antigen has been identified for it. Base quality data are lacking; no much larger clone is found one base away. CDR1 SGHTA and CDR2 FQGNSA are derived from the germline V gene. V and J lose 5 bases and 0 bases, and a span of 19 bases separates them. The CDR3 spans 18 residues, from the cysteine through the phenylalanine. Of the read, only the CDR3 DNA is kept; its 54 bases are in frame from base 1. The TCR beta CDR3 regions were amplified from the RNA transcripts. For the first round of RT-PCR on the TCR CDR3, the HTBI primer set was used together with the Qiagen OneStep RT-PCR kit. A second multiplex PCR round built the libraries, followed by size selection and purification. Paired-end sequencing of the libraries was performed with 100 bp reads on an Illumina HiSeq2000. For the original study's pipeline: SOAPnuke was used to process the raw data, removing reads that contained adapters or uncalled bases, had a mean Phred below 15, or lacked an exact match to the constant primer or identifier. High-quality paired reads were merged with COPE v1.2.5, and unique nucleotide sequences were defined as clonotypes. Clonotypes were aligned to IMGT TRBV, TRBD and TRBJ reference segments using MiTCR v1.1. The analysis was restricted to V-J combinations with a frequency above 0.0001, which together covered around 99% of the repertoires. A TCS score was defined as the ratio between F50 (clonal expansion) and ExV (chaos), using BLOSUM62-based TCRdist between CDR3 peptides within each V-J. Welch's t-statistics and random forest reduced 514 V-J features to under 15, which were used in a naive Bayes classifier (R e1071). Clones were called with MiXCR by TCRdb after fastp trimmed the public reads at Q25, and only in-frame beta chains were retained. Merged by CDR3 protein, the rows form single entries marked with the most common genes and DNA. TCRdb assigned the V and J calls; the authors' analysis was not used. This sample comprises about 710,000 distinct CDR3 sequences, roughly 17% of them detected only once. Clones ranked in the top ten supply about 8.4% of the sample.

Stable Graves' hyperthyroidism was defined as the absence of progression to ophthalmopathy over 18 months of follow-up. Hyperthyroidism patients were newly diagnosed, with disease duration under 2 months, and aged 18 to 65 years. Patients with uncontrolled infections, other autoimmune diseases, pregnancy or lactation were excluded. Diagnoses were established on the basis of clinical symptoms, serum thyroxine and TRAb, thyroid ultrasound, and orbital computed tomography. PBMCs were separated from around 9.1 ml of fresh peripheral blood using Ficoll-Paque density gradient centrifugation. Total RNA was extracted with Trizol reagent, and quality was checked on an Agilent 2100 Bioanalyzer. The entry originates in a study of T cells in Graves' hyperthyroidism and ophthalmopathy (dated by TCRdb to between 2018 and 2020). Regarding the research as a whole: Peripheral blood samples were taken at initial diagnosis, before any treatment was given. A discovery cohort of approximately 100 patients, approximately 45 with Graves' ophthalmopathy and under 60 with stable Graves' hyperthyroidism, was used to find distinguishing TCR V-J signatures. Prospective prediction of ophthalmopathy was tested in an independent validation cohort of 18 to 20 hyperthyroidism patients and roughly 16 patients who later progressed to ophthalmopathy. The roughly 99 discovery patients were divided at random into training and test sets in a 7:3 ratio. In more than 5 Graves' hyperthyroidism patients, the study also compared T-cell repertoires from thyroid tissue with T-cell repertoires from blood. Once sampling was done, hyperthyroidism patients were given methimazole at a starting dose of 30 mg daily, whereas ophthalmopathy patients were given high-dose intravenous methylprednisolone. The paper describes TCR Vbeta CDR3 sequencing of 130 to 150 peripheral blood samples, made up of 43 ophthalmopathy patients, approximately 73 hyperthyroidism patients and approximately 17 progressor patients.

The study at large found these results: Blood samples also contained most of the expanded thyroid clonotypes (frequency above 0.001), which suggests that blood repertoires may reflect thyroid immune responses. No statistical method was used to fix the sample size in advance, and group allocation was not hidden from the investigators. In validation, the model predicted progression to ophthalmopathy a median of about 6.5 months before onset, with roughly 70% sensitivity and around 76% specificity. A model built on a 13 V-J signature distinguished ophthalmopathy from stable hyperthyroidism, reaching over 85% sensitivity and about 81% specificity in cross-validation and 80%/75% in testing.

The receptor's source is a man younger than 30 with Graves' hyperthyroidism. Recombination linked TRBV7-2 to TRBJ2-2, with a weak D call of TRBD2 (5 bases match). Material: blood. The CDR3 reads as follows: CASSPTYGLPANTGELFF. DNA sequence: TGTGCCAGCAGCCCGACGTACGGACTCCCGGCGAACACCGGGGAGCTGTTTTTT.